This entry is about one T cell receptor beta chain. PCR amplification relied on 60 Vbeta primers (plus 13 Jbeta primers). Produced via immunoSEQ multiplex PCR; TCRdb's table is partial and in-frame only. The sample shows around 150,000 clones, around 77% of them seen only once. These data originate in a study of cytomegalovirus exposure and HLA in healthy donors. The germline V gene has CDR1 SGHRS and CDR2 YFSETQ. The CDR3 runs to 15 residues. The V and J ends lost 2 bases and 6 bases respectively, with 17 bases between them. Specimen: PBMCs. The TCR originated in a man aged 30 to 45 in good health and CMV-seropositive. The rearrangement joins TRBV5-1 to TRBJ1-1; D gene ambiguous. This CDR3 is CASSFEGPNSPEAFF. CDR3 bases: TGCGCCAGCAGCTTCGAGGGCCCCAATTCCCCTGAAGCTTTCTTT.